The 32 T cell receptor beta chains below all came from one sample that was sequenced in a study of T cells in Graves' hyperthyroidism and ophthalmopathy. TCR beta CDR3 sequences were amplified from RNA transcripts. Primed by the HTBI set, a first-round RT-PCR was run on the TCR CDR3. TCRdb passed the multiplex PCR reads through MiXCR, listing each CDR3 protein once. The data hold 660,000 or so distinct CDR3 sequences, with around 21% observed a single time. Sample: blood. The receptors stem from a man aged 25-45 years with Graves' ophthalmopathy.

The V gene is TRBV2, the J gene TRBJ2-6; TRBD1 is a possible D gene (5 bases). V gave up 6 bases and J gave up 3 bases, with 9 bases separating them. Germline CDR1 and CDR2: SNHLY and FYNNEI. The CDR3 is made up of 14 amino acids. The CDR3 DNA sequence: TGTGCCAGCAGCAGGGAAGGTGGGGCCAACGTCCTGACTTTC. This sequence encodes CASSREGGANVLTF. Full variable domain (remainder filled in from reference TRBV2 and TRBJ2-6): EPEVTQTPSHQVTQMGQEVILRCVPISNHLYFYWYRQILGQKVEFLVSFYNNEISEKSEIFDDQFSVERPDGSNFTLKIRSTKLEDSAMYFCASSREGGANVLTFGAGSRLTVL.

The chain carries TRBV24-1 and TRBJ2-7; D possibly corresponds to TRBD1 (6 bases). Between the trimmed V and J ends, which lost 3 bases and 6 bases, there was a span of 11 bases. CDR3 length equals 13 residues. The germline V gene has CDR1 KGHDR and CDR2 SFDVKD. This chain's CDR3 is CATSDPRDTEQYF. In DNA, the CDR3 is TGTGCCACCAGTGATCCCCGGGACACCGAGCAGTACTTC.

The chain couples TRBV20-1 to TRBJ2-7, with TRBD1 as a possible D gene (6 bases). This CDR3 spans 13 amino acids. V was pared by 4 bases and J by 6 bases, with 16 bases between. Per germline, CDR1 DFQATT and CDR2 SNEGSKA (reference sequence). This CDR3 reads CSANRQDPCEQYF. CDR3 DNA sequence: TGCAGTGCTAATCGACAGGACCCCTGCGAGCAGTACTTC.

With regard to this clonotype: A clone one base away is much larger, so this may be a read error. The chain couples TRBV28 to TRBJ2-3; 9 positions agree with TRBD2. The germline CDR1 and CDR2 sequences are MDHEN and SYDVKM. The CDR3 contains 16 residues. Trimming at V came to 6 bases and at J to 9 bases, leaving 16 bases not matched to a gene. The chain's CDR3 is CASRLGFGGRAETQYF. CDR3 coding DNA: TGTGCCAGCAGATTAGGTTTTGGCGGGAGGGCCGAAACGCAGTATTTT.

This sequence joins TRBV6-2 or TRBV6-3 and TRBJ2-5; D remains unclear. CDR3 length equals 13 residues. Germline assignment: CDR1 MNHEY and CDR2 SVGEGT. Trimming took 8 bases from V and 5 from J, leaving 15 bases between them. CDR3 DNA: TGTGCCAGCGGGCCGACCAATGTGGAGACCCAGTACTTC. It is translated as CASGPTNVETQYF.

V usage is TRBV7-9 and J usage is TRBJ2-3; D unresolved. The CDR3 is 12 amino acids. Germline V gene lookup returns CDR1 SEHNR and CDR2 FQNEAQ (reference sequence). The V gene lost 7 bases and the J gene lost 4 bases, with 9 bases spanning the gap. CDR3 sequence: CASIPLSDTQYF. The DNA for the CDR3 is TGTGCCAGCATCCCCCTTTCAGATACGCAGTATTTT.

This chain connects TRBV25-1 to TRBJ1-2; D call uncertain. V lost 3 bases to trimming and J lost 6 bases, with 14 bases between them. The CDR3 loop spans 14 amino acids. Germline values: CDR1 MGHDK, CDR2 SYGVNS. The CDR3 loop is CASSEGTGYDGYTF. Here the CDR3 DNA reads TGTGCCAGCAGTGAGGGAACGGGCTACGATGGCTACACCTTC.

In its sample, this clonotype was seen once. This rearrangement joins TRBV28 to TRBJ1-2; 7 bases are shared with TRBD1. V lost 6 bases, J lost 0 bases, and 13 bases stayed unmatched. The germline CDR1 and CDR2 sequences are MDHEN and SYDVKM. CDR3 length equals 17 residues. Here the CDR3 reads CASSLVVGQQANYGYTF. As DNA, the CDR3 is TGTGCCAGCAGCTTAGTCGTGGGACAGCAAGCTAACTATGGCTACACCTTC.

The chain links TRBV13 to TRBJ2-1, with 9 nucleotides matching TRBD1. The J segment lost 7 bases and the V segment lost 3 bases, leaving 7 bases of the junction unmatched. Germline lookup yields CDR1 PRHDT and CDR2 FYEKMQ (reference sequence). The CDR3 consists of 15 residues. The CDR3 sequence: CASSFPGQGSNEQFF. In nucleotides, the CDR3 is TGTGCCAGCAGCTTTCCGGGACAGGGTTCAAATGAGCAGTTCTTC.

This clonotype was seen a handful of times. This rearrangement joins TRBV12-3 or TRBV12-4 to TRBJ1-3, with 10 nucleotides matching TRBD1. The V segment lost 6 bases and the J segment 0 bases; nucleotides outside the gene matches: 5. The length of the CDR3 is 16 residues. In DNA form, the CDR3 reads TGTGCCAGCAGACTGACAGGGGGCAACTCTGGAAACACCATATATTTT. It is translated as CASRLTGGNSGNTIYF.

There are a few counts of this clonotype. The rearrangement uses TRBV2 and TRBJ1-5; D may be TRBD1 (5 bases). Germline-derived CDR1 and CDR2 are SNHLY and FYNNEI. V shed 6 bases and J shed 6 bases, with 15 bases lying between them. The CDR3 runs to 14 residues. The CDR3 region is CASSADRRGQPQHF. CDR3 sequence (DNA): TGTGCCAGCAGCGCTGACAGAAGGGGTCAGCCCCAGCATTTT.

This clonotype turned up a few times. The chain recombines TRBV7-2 with TRBJ2-2, with D perhaps assigned TRBD1 or TRBD2 (5 bases each). This CDR3 region has 15 residues. The V end was cut by 2 bases, the J end by 5 bases, with 12 bases between. Germline V CDR1 and CDR2: SGHTA, FQGNSA. The CDR3 reads CASSLPTGGTGELFF. The CDR3 DNA reads as TGTGCCAGCAGCTTACCCACAGGAGGAACCGGGGAGCTGTTTTTT.

In this sample, this clonotype turned up a few times. The chain recombines TRBV7-9 with TRBJ2-5, with 9 bases lining up with TRBD1. Germline CDR1 reads SEHNR; CDR2 reads FQNEAQ (reference sequence). The CDR3 runs 14 residues. Trimming removed 1 base from V and 6 bases from J; junction bases left unmatched: 3. CDR3 nucleotide sequence: TGTGCCAGCAGCTTAGGGGACAGGGACAAGACCCAGTACTTC. This gives the protein CASSLGDRDKTQYF.

This clonotype was observed a few times. This sequence joins TRBV12-3 or TRBV12-4 and TRBJ2-6, with D perhaps TRBD1 or TRBD2 (5 bases each). The CDR3 runs 15 residues. Trimming removed 1 base at V and 3 bases at J, with 7 bases between. The CDR3 here is CASSLGDRGANVLTF. DNA of the CDR3: TGTGCCAGCAGTTTAGGGGACCGTGGGGCCAACGTCCTGACTTTC.

This clonotype was counted a single time. The genes are TRBV29-1 and TRBJ2-3; D possibly corresponds to TRBD2 (5 bases). V lost 6 bases to trimming and J lost 0 bases, with 10 bases between them. Germline values: CDR1 SQVTM, CDR2 ANQGSEA. The CDR3 sequence is 13 residues long. The CDR3 DNA reads TGCAGCGTCCGCTGGACTAGCACAGATACGCAGTATTTT. Protein sequence: CSVRWTSTDTQYF.

J is TRBJ1-5 and V is TRBV7-2; tentatively, D is TRBD1 (5 bases). V gave up 1 base and J gave up 6 bases, with 10 bases separating them. This CDR3 has 14 amino acids. Germline CDR1 SGHTA, CDR2 FQGNSA. CDR3 nucleotides: TGTGCCAGCAGCTTAGGGGGACGCCCTCAGCCCCAGCATTTT. The encoded protein is CASSLGGRPQPQHF.

Remarks on this clonotype: A much larger clone differs from this one at a single base, so this may be a read error. This chain links TRBV30 with TRBJ2-3; D gene unclear. CDR1 is GTSNPN, CDR2 SVGIG, per germline (reference sequence). Trimming shortened V by 2 bases and J by 1 base, and 7 bases separated the two germline ends. This CDR3 is built from 13 residues. In DNA form, the CDR3 reads TGTGCCTGGAGTCTCGTGGGCACAGATACGCAGTATTTT. Translated: CAWSLVGTDTQYF.

V and J are TRBV7-8 and TRBJ2-3, with TRBD1 matching over 9 bases. Germline V gene data show CDR1 as SGHVS and CDR2 as FQNEAQ. CDR3 length: 17 residues. V lost 1 base and J lost 4; bases outside the gene matches: 9. The CDR3 here is CASSLGFGTGLPDTQYF. CDR3 nucleotide sequence: TGTGCCAGCAGCTTAGGTTTTGGGACAGGGCTTCCAGATACGCAGTATTTT.

CDR3 sequence reads: CASIPLPTDTLKAGELFF. The CDR3 region has the DNA TGCGCCAGCATACCGCTCCCCACTGACACGCTAAAGGCCGGGGAGCTGTTTTTT. This sequence joins TRBV10-1 and TRBJ2-2; no clear D. V was clipped by 7 bases and J by 6 bases, with 27 bases between them. Germline-derived CDR1 and CDR2 are WNHNN and SYGVQD (reference sequence). The CDR3 length is 18 residues.

This clonotype was picked up many times. The chain combines TRBV6-1 with TRBJ2-3; TRBD1 agrees at 7 bases. Trimming took 5 bases from V and 2 from J; bases not matched to a gene: 7. Per the germline V gene, CDR1 is MNHNS and CDR2 is SASEGT. The length of the CDR3 is 15 residues. The CDR3 coding sequence is TGTGCCAGCAGTTCCCGGGACAGACACACAGATACGCAGTATTTT. Its protein product is CASSSRDRHTDTQYF.

This clonotype appeared many times. The V gene is TRBV28, the J gene TRBJ1-1; D perhaps matches TRBD1 (5 bases). The CDR3 spans 12 residues. Per germline, CDR1 MDHEN and CDR2 SYDVKM. Trimming shortened V by 6 bases and J by 5 bases, and 10 bases separated the two germline ends. CDR3 loop: CASRSGTTEAFF. In DNA, the CDR3 is TGTGCCAGCAGATCCGGGACGACTGAAGCTTTCTTT.

The rearrangement joins TRBV18 to TRBJ2-1, with D perhaps matching TRBD1 (6 bases). This CDR3 has 14 amino acids. Germline-derived CDR1 and CDR2 are KGHSH and LQKENI. The germline V and J ends were trimmed by 1 base and 10 bases, with 14 bases remaining between them. The CDR3 DNA sequence: TGTGCCAGCTCACCACGGGGGCCAGGCATGGAGCAGTTCTTC. Translated: CASSPRGPGMEQFF.

The V gene is TRBV4-1, the J gene TRBJ2-1; weak D call: TRBD2 (5 bases). V shed 4 bases and J shed 6 bases, with 10 bases lying between them. The CDR3 length is 13 residues. Germline V gives CDR1 MGHRA, CDR2 YSYEKL. The CDR3 sequence is CASSPRGVNEQFF. In DNA, the CDR3 is TGCGCCAGCAGCCCTCGGGGTGTCAATGAGCAGTTCTTC.

The chain combines TRBV4-3 with TRBJ1-5; D call uncertain. From germline, CDR1 is LGHNA and CDR2 YSLEER. Trimming removed 1 base from V and 4 bases from J, with 8 bases in between. The length of the CDR3 is 14 residues. The CDR3 DNA sequence: TGCGCCAGCAGCCAAGGGGTATGGAATCAGCCCCAGCATTTT. Amino acid sequence: CASSQGVWNQPQHF.

V usage is TRBV7-3 and J usage is TRBJ1-2; tentatively, D is TRBD1 (5 bases). V lost 0 bases and J 6 bases, leaving 8 bases between the germline ends. Germline-derived CDR1 and CDR2 are SGHTA and FQGTGA. The CDR3 loop spans 13 amino acids. The CDR3 here is CASSLTQGNGYTF. The CDR3 DNA sequence: TGTGCCAGCAGCTTAACCCAGGGAAATGGCTACACCTTC.

The chain joins TRBV6-6 to TRBJ1-5, with 8 bases identical to TRBD1. The germline CDR1 and CDR2 sequences are MNHNY and SVGAGI (reference sequence). V dropped 0 bases and J dropped 4; count of bases not matched to a gene: 2. This CDR3 is 15 amino acids long. The CDR3 nucleotides are TGTGCCAGCAGTTACTCACAGGGGGTTAATCAGCCCCAGCATTTT. The encoded protein is CASSYSQGVNQPQHF.

This clonotype was observed at least ten times. V gene TRBV20-1 combines with J gene TRBJ1-1; D possibly corresponds to TRBD1 (5 bases). This CDR3 spans 12 amino acids. Trimming shortened V by 3 bases and J by 10 bases, and 15 bases separated the two germline ends. Germline V gene data show CDR1 as DFQATT and CDR2 as SNEGSKA (reference sequence). In DNA form, the CDR3 reads TGCAGTGCTAGGGCCCCCCAGGGTTCAGCTTTCTTT. This sequence encodes CSARAPQGSAFF.

This clonotype was found many times. The chain is built from TRBV30 and TRBJ1-5, with 8 bases matching TRBD1. The J segment lost 7 bases and the V segment lost 5 bases, leaving 7 bases of the junction unmatched. The CDR3 loop spans 13 amino acids. The germline gives CDR1 GTSNPN, CDR2 SVGIG (reference sequence). For the CDR3, the DNA is TGTGCCTGGCAACAGGGGGTAGGACAGCCCCAGCATTTT. This translates into CAWQQGVGQPQHF.

This clonotype has more than one count but fewer than ten. The chain carries TRBV19 and TRBJ2-3; D is possibly TRBD2 (5 bases). The CDR3 is 15 amino acids. The V gene's germline CDR1 is LNHDA and CDR2 SQIVND (reference sequence). The ends were cut back, 8 bases at V and 4 bases at J, with 19 bases in the middle. CDR3 protein: CASPRRRGQADTQYF. The CDR3 DNA reads as TGTGCCAGTCCGCGCCGCCGAGGGCAAGCAGATACGCAGTATTTT.

This clonotype has only a few counts. J is TRBJ2-7 and V is TRBV6-1; 10 bases are a match to TRBD2. With V trimmed by 2 bases and J by 2 bases, 3 bases remained unmatched. The CDR3 consists of 15 residues. From germline, CDR1 is MNHNS and CDR2 SASEGT. CDR3 loop: CASSESSGSPYEQYF. The CDR3 DNA follows: TGTGCCAGCAGTGAATCTAGCGGGAGCCCCTACGAGCAGTACTTC.

This clonotype occurred many times. This chain joins TRBV12-3 or TRBV12-4 and TRBJ1-2, with 9 positions matching TRBD1. V gave up 5 bases and J gave up 4 bases; unmatched junction bases: 5. The CDR3 length is 14 residues. The CDR3 bases are TGTGCCAGCAGTCCAACGACAGGGGGCTATGGCTACACCTTC. As protein: CASSPTTGGYGYTF.

The chain uses TRBV4-1 and TRBJ2-7; D possibly corresponds to TRBD1 (5 bases). Trimming removed 0 bases from V and 7 bases from J, with 13 bases in between. This CDR3 has 14 amino acids. In germline, CDR1 is MGHRA, CDR2 YSYEKL. CDR3 in DNA: TGCGCCAGCAGCCAAGAATGGAAGGGGATGGAGCAGTACTTC. Amino acid sequence: CASSQEWKGMEQYF.